This paragraph covers one T cell receptor beta chain sequence. The antigen is not known. The sample originates from a study of OX40 agonist ivuxolimab in advanced cancers. The overall study: Patients were treated with intravenous ivuxolimab, dosed at 0.01 to 10 mg/kg and infused every 2 weeks. Participants could have had prior anti-PD-1, anti-PD-L1 or anti-CTLA-4 therapy, and roughly 39% had some.

General study results and limits: CD8+ T cells were the subset that, on average, had more expanded clones than CD4+.

The CDR3 has 15 amino acids. The germline gives CDR1 ENHRY, CDR2 SYGVKD. Trimming removed 3 bases at V and 10 bases at J, with 19 bases between. Sequencing used immunoSEQ multiplex PCR; TCRdb keeps in-frame clones, though not all of them. The profile shows 60,000 to 75,000 clones, roughly nine tenths of them singletons. The clonotype was recovered from an adult with an advanced solid tumor such as melanoma, head and neck, liver or kidney cancer. The chain couples TRBV10-3 to TRBJ2-1; a weak D match, TRBD2 (5 bases). Specimen: CD4+ or CD8+ T cells sorted from blood, collected in a trial of the OX40 agonist ivuxolimab. CDR3 sequence: CAISDRRGPNNEQFF. CDR3 DNA: TGTGCCATCAGTGATAGGAGAGGGCCAAATAACGAGCAGTTCTTC.